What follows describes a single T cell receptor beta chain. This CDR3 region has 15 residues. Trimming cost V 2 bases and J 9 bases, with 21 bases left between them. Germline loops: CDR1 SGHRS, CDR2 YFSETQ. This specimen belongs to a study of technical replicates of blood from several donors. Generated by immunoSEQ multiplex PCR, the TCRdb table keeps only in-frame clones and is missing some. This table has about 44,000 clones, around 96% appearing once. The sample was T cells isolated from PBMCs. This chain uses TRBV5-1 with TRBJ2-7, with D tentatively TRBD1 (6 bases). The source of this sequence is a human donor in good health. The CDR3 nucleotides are TGCGCCAGCAGCTTCCCAGAGGACAGCCAAGTGAGGCAGTACTTC. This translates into CASSFPEDSQVRQYF. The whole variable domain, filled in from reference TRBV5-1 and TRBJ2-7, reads KAGVTQTPRYLIKTRGQQVTLSCSPISGHRSVSWYQQTPGQGLQFLFEYFSETQRNKGNFPGRFSGRQFSNSRSEMNVSTLELGDSALYLCASSFPEDSQVRQYFGPGTRLTVT.